These T cell receptor beta chains were read from a single sample in a study of T cell responses to AZD1222 COVID-19 vaccine. The assay was immunoSEQ multiplex PCR, and TCRdb's table has in-frame clones only and misses some. The table has fewer than 150,000 clones, over 75% seen once. This specimen consisted of peripheral blood, obtained on day 0 of AZD1222 vaccination. Receptors originate from an adult in good health. CDR3s include the opening cysteine and the closing phenylalanine or tryptophan. A D gene is named only where the DNA matches it firmly. Expanded clones are given a class, and other clones once, few, many or no size at all.

>-|TRBD1|TRBJ1-6|TRBV5-1
CASSQQGANSPLHF
TGCGCCAGCAGCCAACAGGGGGCGAATTCACCCCTCCACTTT
>-|-|TRBJ1-3|TRBV5-1
CASSLRDFGNTIYF
TGCGCCAGCAGCTTGAGGGACTTCGGAAACACCATATATTTT
>-|-|TRBJ2-5|TRBV15
CATSRDRHVQETQYF
TGTGCCACCAGCAGAGATCGCCACGTCCAAGAGACCCAGTACTTC
>once|-|TRBJ1-5|TRBV30
CAWSWTENQPQHF
TGTGCCTGGAGTTGGACAGAGAATCAGCCCCAGCATTTT
>-|-|TRBJ1-4|TRBV2
CASSLMNRNEKLFF
TGTGCCAGCAGCTTAATGAACAGGAATGAAAAACTGTTTTTT
>-|-|TRBJ2-7|TRBV29-1
CSVESSITYEQYF
TGCAGCGTTGAGTCTAGCATAACCTACGAGCAGTACTTC
>-|-|TRBJ1-3|TRBV15
CATSRTFGDTIYF
TGTGCCACCAGCAGGACTTTCGGGGACACCATATATTTT
>-|TRBD2|TRBJ2-2|TRBV3-1/TRBV3-2
CASSPLLAGLGIGELFF
TGTGCCAGCAGCCCCTTACTAGCGGGACTAGGTATCGGGGAGCTGTTTTTT
>-|TRBD2|TRBJ2-3|TRBV18
CASSLGRITDTQYF
TGTGCCAGCTCACTCGGGAGGATCACAGATACGCAGTATTTT
>-|-|TRBJ1-1|TRBV27
CASSLLNSLNTEAFF
TGTGCCAGCAGTTTGTTGAACAGTCTGAACACTGAAGCTTTCTTT
>-|TRBD1|TRBJ1-6|TRBV5-8
CASSQGQGNNSPLHF
TGTGCCAGCAGCCAAGGACAGGGGAATAATTCACCCCTCCACTTT
>-|-|TRBJ1-2|TRBV5-5
CASTHHRANYGYTF
TGTGCCAGCACCCACCACAGGGCGAACTATGGCTACACCTTC
>-|-|TRBJ1-1|TRBV14
CASSGGGTEAFF
TGTGCCAGCAGCGGAGGGGGCACTGAAGCTTTCTTT
>-|-|TRBJ2-7|TRBV29-1
CSVATDQPYEQYF
TGCAGCGTCGCGACTGACCAGCCCTACGAGCAGTACTTC
>-|-|TRBJ2-2|TRBV6-4
CARSSGLSWATGELFF
TGTGCCAGATCCTCGGGACTTTCCTGGGCCACCGGGGAGCTGTTTTTT